This TCR beta chain was profiled in a study of T-cell memory formation after mild COVID-19. In its sample, this clonotype was seen once. No antigen is known for it. CDR3 size: 15 residues. Germline trimming cut 3 bases from V and 7 bases from J; bases unmatched to any gene: 7. Overall study results and limits: Several responding clones turned up in pre-infection memory, indicating that cross-reactive memory may have taken part.

TCRalpha and TCRbeta libraries used 5'RACE with constant-segment primers and UMIs. TCRdb re-called the 5' RACE reads with MiXCR, one entry per CDR3 protein. Of around 340,000 distinct CDR3 sequences in the sample, 15% to 20% were seen once. Sequencing was done on a sample of PBMCs or a T cell subset sorted from them (not recorded which). The chain is built from TRBV12-3 or TRBV12-4 and TRBJ2-2; 8 bases fit TRBD1. This TCR derives from a man younger than 35 who had mild COVID-19 (a few samples of this study predate the infection). Cell type and time point are not known. The CDR3 coding sequence is TGTGCCAGCAGTTTCGGCAGGGGGCAGGACGGGGAGCTGTTTTTT. Its translation is CASSFGRGQDGELFF.